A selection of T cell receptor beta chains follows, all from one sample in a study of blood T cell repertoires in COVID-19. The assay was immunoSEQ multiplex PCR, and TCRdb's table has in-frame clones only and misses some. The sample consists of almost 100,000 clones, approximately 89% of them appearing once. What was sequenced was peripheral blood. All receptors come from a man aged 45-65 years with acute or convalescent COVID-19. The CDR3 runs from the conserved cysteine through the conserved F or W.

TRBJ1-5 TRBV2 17 CASTQGLGLQGGQPQHF
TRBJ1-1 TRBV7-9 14 CASSFGGMNTEAFF
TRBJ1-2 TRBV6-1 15 CASSEAGQRMNGYTF
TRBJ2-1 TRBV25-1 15 CASSESPSGPNEQFF
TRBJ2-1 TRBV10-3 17 CAISESTPGRGPGEQFF
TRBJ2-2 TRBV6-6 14 CASRRGENTGELFF
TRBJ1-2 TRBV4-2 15 CASSQDGRQGIGYTF
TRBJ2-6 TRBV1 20 CTSSQSRGAGGASGANVLTF
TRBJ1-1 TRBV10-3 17 CAISGTARGGGSTEAFF
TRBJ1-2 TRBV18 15 CASSPLGQANYGYTF
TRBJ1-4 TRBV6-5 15 CASSPSGGGNEKLFF
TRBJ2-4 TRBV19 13 CASRTGAKNIQYF
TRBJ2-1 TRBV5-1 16 CASSSKVIGQASGILF
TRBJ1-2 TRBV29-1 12 CSGLQGSYGYTF
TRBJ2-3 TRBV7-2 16 CASSGRGRGSTDTQYF
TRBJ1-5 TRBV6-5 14 CASSYNRGDQPQHF
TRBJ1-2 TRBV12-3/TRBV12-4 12 CASSFHSYGYTF
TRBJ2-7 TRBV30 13 CAWSVAERAEQYF
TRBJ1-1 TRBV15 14 CATSRERRNTEAFF
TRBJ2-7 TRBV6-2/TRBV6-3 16 CASSYVGGRRINEQYF
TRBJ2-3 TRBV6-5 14 CASRPGLAGDTQYF
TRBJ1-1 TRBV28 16 CASSQRAGGHNTEAFF
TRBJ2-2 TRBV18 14 CASSGGISVGELFF
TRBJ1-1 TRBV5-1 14 CASSTGQVNTEAFF
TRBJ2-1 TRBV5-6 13 CASSLDTFNEQFF
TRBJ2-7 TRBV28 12 CASSLYRSEQYF
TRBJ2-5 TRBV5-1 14 CASSLIQGVETQYF
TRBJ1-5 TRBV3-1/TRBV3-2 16 CASSQDPGYSNQPQHF
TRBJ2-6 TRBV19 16 CASSPGQGTGANVLTF
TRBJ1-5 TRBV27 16 CASSPGSLPGNQPQHF
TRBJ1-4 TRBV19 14 CASSIREGGEKLFF
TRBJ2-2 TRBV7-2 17 CASSLGGLAGGTGELFF
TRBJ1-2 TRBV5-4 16 CASSLATGTGLYGYTF
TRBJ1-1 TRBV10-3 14 CAISAEGLNTEAFF
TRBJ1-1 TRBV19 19 CASSVRRDRGLFMNTEAFF
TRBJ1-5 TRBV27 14 CASSLRTGAQPQHF
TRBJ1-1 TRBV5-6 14 CASSPFDRDAEAFF
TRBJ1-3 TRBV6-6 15 CASSMDRGRGNTIYF
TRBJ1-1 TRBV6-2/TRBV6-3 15 CASSDAGTDRTEAFF
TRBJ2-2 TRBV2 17 CASSEALSRRGTGELFF
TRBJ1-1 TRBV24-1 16 CATSDEDRGGVTEAFF
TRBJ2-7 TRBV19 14 CASSIGTGTYEQYF
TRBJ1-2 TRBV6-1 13 CASIERGQNGYTF
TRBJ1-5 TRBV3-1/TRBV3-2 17 CASSQGEHRVRYQPQHF
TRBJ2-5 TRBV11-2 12 CASSLVGETQYF
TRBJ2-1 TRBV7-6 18 CASSLESPLAGVSNEQFF
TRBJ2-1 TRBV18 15 CASSPLAGPFNEQFF
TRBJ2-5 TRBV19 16 CASSITPRTSGETQYF
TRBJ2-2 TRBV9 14 CASSSGLYTGELFF
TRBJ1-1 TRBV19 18 CASTRGWFDLKPNTEAFF
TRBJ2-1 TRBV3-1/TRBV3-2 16 CASSQDLTGGPNEQFF
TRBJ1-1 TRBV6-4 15 CASRPGTGVRTEAFF
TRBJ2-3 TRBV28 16 CASSSTGTPSTDTQYF
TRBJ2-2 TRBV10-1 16 CASSESRTGVTGELFF
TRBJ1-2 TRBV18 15 CASSPPRGELYGYTF
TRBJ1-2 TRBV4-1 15 CASSQQDRGNYGYTF
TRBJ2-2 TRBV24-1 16 CATSDWGTANTGELFF